This TCR beta chain was identified in a study of blood T cell repertoires in COVID-19. As for the study in general: From the United States, Italy and Spain came samples of acute and convalescent COVID-19. Sample material is recorded as cDNA or gDNA derived from T cells, B-cell-depleted T cells, or PBMCs.

Per the study methods: From reference gene primer amplification, estimates of nucleated cell counts were derived. Method: immunoSEQ multiplex PCR; TCRdb's copy keeps in-frame clones and lacks some. V and J calls and clone size come straight from that table; D and trimming were deduced from the DNA. The sample gives tens of thousands of clones, 89% of which show up once; roughly 5.3% is in the top ten. Sequenced material: peripheral blood. The receptor comes from a man in his fifties or sixties with active COVID-19.

The CDR3 is CASSVVGTRGANVLTF. Here the CDR3 DNA reads TGTGCCAGCAGCGTAGTAGGGACTCGTGGGGCCAACGTCCTGACTTTC. This sequence joins TRBV9 and TRBJ2-6, with a possible D match to TRBD2 (6 bases). The CDR3 loop spans 16 amino acids. V shed 0 bases and J shed 3 bases, with 10 bases lying between them. The germline V gene has CDR1 SGDLS and CDR2 YYNGEE.